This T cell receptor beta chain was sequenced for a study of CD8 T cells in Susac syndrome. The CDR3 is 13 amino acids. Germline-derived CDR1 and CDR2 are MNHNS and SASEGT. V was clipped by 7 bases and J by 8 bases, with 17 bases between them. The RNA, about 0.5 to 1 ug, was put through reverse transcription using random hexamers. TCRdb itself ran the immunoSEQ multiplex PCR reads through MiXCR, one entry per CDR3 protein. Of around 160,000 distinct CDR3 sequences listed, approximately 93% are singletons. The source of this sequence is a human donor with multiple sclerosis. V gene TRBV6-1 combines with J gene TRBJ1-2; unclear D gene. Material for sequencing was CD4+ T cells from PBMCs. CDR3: CASTAAAGLGYTF. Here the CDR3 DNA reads TGTGCCAGCACCGCTGCAGCCGGGTTAGGCTACACCTTC.